This TCR beta chain emerged from a study of blood T cell repertoires in COVID-19. Looking at the study overall: The study drew acute and convalescent COVID-19 samples from the United States, Italy and Spain.

The assay was immunoSEQ multiplex PCR, and TCRdb's table has in-frame clones only and misses some. Seen here are around 250,000 clones, roughly four fifths observed once, and the top ten hold roughly 1.9%. J gave up 1 base and V 6 bases, and 8 bases lay outside the gene matches. The germline gives CDR1 LNHDA, CDR2 SQIVND (reference sequence). CDR3 length equals 16 residues. The chain carries TRBV19 and TRBJ1-2; TRBD1 matches 10 bases. The clonotype comes from a man aged 30 to 45 who had recovered from COVID-19. Sequenced material: peripheral blood. The CDR3 DNA is TGTGCCAGTAGCAGACAGGGGGCCGCTAATAACTATGGCTACACCTTC. The encoded protein is CASSRQGAANNYGYTF.